These 32 T cell receptor beta chains originate from one sample sequenced in a study of molecular identifiers for immune sequencing clone quantification. TCRdb ran MiXCR on the PCR reads and lists one entry per CDR3 protein. The data contain tens of thousands of distinct CDR3 sequences, about 17% of them singletons. Sequences were obtained from naive CD8+ T cells from blood, with Jurkat cell RNA spiked in. Specified subset: FACS-sorted CD8+CD4-CCR7+CD45RA+ naive T cells. Source of these receptors: a human donor in good health. Some libraries in this study had Jurkat cell RNA spiked in.

The CDR3 DNA follows: TGCGCCAGCAGCCAAGAGTGGAACACCGGGGAGCTGTTTTTT. This translates into CASSQEWNTGELFF. The chain joins TRBV4-1 to TRBJ2-2; no firm D call. This CDR3 is built from 14 residues. The germline CDR1 and CDR2 sequences are MGHRA and YSYEKL. V was trimmed by 0 bases and J by 1 base, leaving 3 bases between them.

The V gene is TRBV7-6, the J gene TRBJ2-1; D possibly corresponds to TRBD2 (5 bases). The CDR3 loop spans 12 amino acids. CDR1 is SGHVS and CDR2 is FNYEAQ in the germline V gene. The V end was cut by 1 base, the J end by 10 bases, with 8 bases between. The DNA for the CDR3 is TGTGCCAGCAGCTTAGTACTAGTCGAGCAGTTCTTC. Residues: CASSLVLVEQFF.

About this clonotype: This may arise from a read error, as a much more abundant clone is one base away. The chain employs TRBV6-5 and TRBJ1-4; 8 positions agree with TRBD1. Germline V gives CDR1 MNHEY, CDR2 SVGAGI. The CDR3 is 15 amino acids. J was trimmed by 7 bases and V by 2 bases; bases with no gene match: 6. CDR3 protein: CASSYRQGRGEKLFF. CDR3 DNA sequence: TGTGCCAGCAGTTACAGACAGGGGCGAGGTGAAAAACTGTTTTTT.

This clonotype was picked up many times. The genes are TRBV9 and TRBJ2-1; possible D gene TRBD2, 6 bases. Germline loops: CDR1 SGDLS, CDR2 YYNGEE. The CDR3 is 15 residues long. Trimming took off 4 bases at V and 8 bases at J, with 19 bases between the two ends. DNA for the CDR3: TGTGCCAGCAGCCCAACGCTAGCAGGAGGGTATGAGCAGTTCTTC. It yields the protein CASSPTLAGGYEQFF.

V gene TRBV29-1 combines with J gene TRBJ1-1; possible D gene TRBD1, 5 bases. V shed 4 bases and J shed 7 bases, with 16 bases lying between them. The CDR3 covers 13 residues. Germline-derived CDR1 and CDR2 are SQVTM and ANQGSEA. The CDR3 reads CSVVHLGVGEAFF. CDR3 in DNA: TGCAGCGTTGTACACCTGGGGGTCGGTGAAGCTTTCTTT.

This clonotype was recorded a few times. This chain uses TRBV5-1 with TRBJ2-7, with 10 bases fitting TRBD1. There are 17 residues in the CDR3. Germline V lookup: CDR1 SGHRS, CDR2 YFSETQ. Trimming took 4 bases from V and 3 from J; bases not matched to a gene: 13. The DNA of the CDR3 is TGCGCCAGCAGCGATCGACAGGGGGCAATCTTCGTCTACGAGCAGTACTTC. This codes for CASSDRQGAIFVYEQYF. Supplemented by reference TRBV5-1 and TRBJ2-7, the full variable domain reads KAGVTQTPRYLIKTRGQQVTLSCSPISGHRSVSWYQQTPGQGLQFLFEYFSETQRNKGNFPGRFSGRQFSNSRSEMNVSTLELGDSALYLCASSDRQGAIFVYEQYFGPGTRLTVT.

This clonotype has at least ten counts. The chain links TRBV20-1 to TRBJ2-3; no clear D. The CDR3 is made up of 10 amino acids. Germline V CDR1 and CDR2: DFQATT, SNEGSKA (reference sequence). Trimming removed 1 base from V and 6 bases from J, with 2 bases in between. The CDR3 sequence is CSARVDTQYF. The CDR3 DNA reads TGCAGTGCTAGAGTCGATACGCAGTATTTT.

As for this clonotype: Just one base apart from a much larger clone, this may be a read error. The chain is built from TRBV4-3 and TRBJ2-1; 7 bases agree with TRBD2. Germline assignment: CDR1 LGHNA and CDR2 YSLEER. V trimming: 0 bases; J trimming: 0 bases; junction bases outside the gene matches: 23. The CDR3 length is 23 residues. Written as DNA, the CDR3 is TGCGCCAGCAGCCAAGAGACCCTGACGGGGGGTGTGGCGGGAGAGAGCTCCTACAATGAGCAGTTCTTC. Its translation: CASSQETLTGGVAGESSYNEQFF.

Many counts were recorded for this clonotype. This chain links TRBV29-1 with TRBJ2-3, with TRBD2 matching 12 bases. The CDR3 is made up of 13 amino acids. V was clipped by 7 bases and J by 6 bases; unmatched bases: 5. CDR1 and CDR2 from the germline V gene are SQVTM and ANQGSEA. CDR3 nucleotide sequence: TGCAGCGCACTAGCGGGAGGTTTTGATACGCAGTATTTT. This encodes CSALAGGFDTQYF.

Note on this clonotype: A much larger clone differs from this one at a single base, so this may be a read error. The chain joins TRBV20-1 to TRBJ2-5, with TRBD2 matching over 8 bases. Germline CDR1 and CDR2: DFQATT and SNEGSKA (reference sequence). The CDR3 covers 19 residues. As DNA, the CDR3 is TGCAGTGCTAGAGCCTACCTGGATCAGCGGGAGCGGATTCGAGAGACCCGGTACTTC. Translated, it gives CSARAYLDQRERIRETRYF.

This sequence joins TRBV5-6 and TRBJ1-1, with a weak D call TRBD1 (6 bases). V gave up 0 bases and J gave up 1 base, with 13 bases separating them. In germline, CDR1 is SGHDT, CDR2 YYEEEE. The CDR3 has 16 residues. CDR3 region: CASSLVPRGGNTEAFF. CDR3 sequence (DNA): TGTGCCAGCAGCTTGGTCCCCAGGGGAGGGAACACTGAAGCTTTCTTT.

Many counts were recorded for this clonotype. The chain couples TRBV29-1 to TRBJ2-1; 13 bases map to TRBD2. Germline V lookup: CDR1 SQVTM, CDR2 ANQGSEA. The CDR3 runs to 18 residues. The trim removed 3 bases at V and 7 bases at J, leaving 15 bases unmatched. The CDR3 region is CSVEAPGLAGRLWNEQFF. The CDR3 nucleotides read TGCAGCGTTGAGGCTCCGGGACTAGCGGGAAGGTTGTGGAATGAGCAGTTCTTC.

This clonotype was counted many times. The CDR3 here is CATSDPREGEYF. CDR3 coding DNA: TGTGCCACCAGTGACCCAAGAGAAGGGGAATACTTC. V and J are TRBV24-1 and TRBJ2-7, with a possible D match to TRBD1 (5 bases). Germline values: CDR1 KGHDR, CDR2 SFDVKD. This CDR3 comprises 12 residues. Deletions cut 4 bases from V and 13 bases from J, with 16 bases between.

This clonotype was seen at least ten times. The V gene is TRBV12-3 or TRBV12-4, the J gene TRBJ2-3, with D possibly being TRBD1 (5 bases). The CDR3 runs to 15 residues. Deletions cut 6 bases from V and 5 bases from J, with 18 bases between. CDR3 nucleotide sequence: TGTGCCAGCAGCCACACCGAAGGGGCGCGAGATACGCAGTATTTT. This gives the protein CASSHTEGARDTQYF.

This clonotype showed up many times. J is TRBJ1-1 and V is TRBV15; tentative D call: TRBD1 (5 bases). The CDR3 length is 15 residues. Germline V gene lookup returns CDR1 LNHNV and CDR2 YYDKDF (reference sequence). V lost 1 base and J 4 bases, leaving 13 bases between the germline ends. CDR3 DNA: TGTGCCACCAGCAGAGTCGGGGGAAAGGGCACTGAAGCTTTCTTT. This encodes CATSRVGGKGTEAFF.

Turning to this clonotype: The conserved phenylalanine or tryptophan normally closing the CDR3 is absent here, so this likely arose from a read error. V usage is TRBV6-5 and J usage is TRBJ2-7; a weak D match, TRBD1 (5 bases). Deletions cut 0 bases from V and 3 bases from J, with 15 bases between. The CDR3 runs to 16 residues. Germline loops: CDR1 MNHEY, CDR2 SVGAGI. The CDR3 DNA is TGTGCCAGCAGTTACTCGAATTATCAGGGAAGCTACGAGCAGTACCTC. Translation gives CASSYSNYQGSYEQYL.

The chain is built from TRBV29-1 and TRBJ2-1, with a weak D call TRBD1 (5 bases). V was shortened by 6 bases and J by 12 bases, with 15 bases between the two germline ends. The CDR3 length is 11 residues. Per the germline V gene, CDR1 is SQVTM and CDR2 is ANQGSEA. CDR3 nucleotide sequence: TGCAGCGTGGATAGACAGTCTGGGCAGTTCTTC. This sequence encodes CSVDRQSGQFF.

On this clonotype itself: Given the absence of the conserved phenylalanine or tryptophan at the CDR3 end, a read error is likely. The chain joins TRBV6-1 to TRBJ2-3; D is perhaps TRBD2 (5 bases). V lost 2 bases and J lost 0, with 15 bases in between. CDR1 MNHNS and CDR2 SASEGT come from the germline V gene. The CDR3 covers 17 residues. The CDR3 protein is CASSEWSGGSSTDTQYS. The DNA for the CDR3 is TGTGCCAGCAGTGAATGGAGTGGCGGGTCTAGCACAGATACGCAGTATTCT.

Of note for this clonotype: This clone may be a read error of a much larger clone one base away. The rearrangement joins TRBV27 to TRBJ1-1; no clear D gene. Deletions cut 4 bases from V and 5 bases from J, with 14 bases between. Germline CDR1 MNHEY, CDR2 SMNVEV (reference sequence). CDR3 size: 14 residues. The CDR3 coding sequence is TGTGCCAGCAGTTACTCCCTCGTTTTGACTGAAGCTTTCTTT. Translating gives CASSYSLVLTEAFF.

This clonotype was seen repeatedly, ten times or more. J is TRBJ2-2 and V is TRBV15; TRBD1 matches at 10 bases. The germline V gene encodes CDR1 LNHNV and CDR2 YYDKDF (reference sequence). Germline trimming cut 7 bases from V and 2 bases from J; bases unmatched to any gene: 4. This CDR3 comprises 15 residues. In DNA form, the CDR3 reads TGTGCCACCACCACGACAGGGGGCAACACCGGGGAGCTGTTTTTT. The encoded protein is CATTTTGGNTGELFF.

There are many counts of this clonotype. The gene calls are TRBV28 and TRBJ2-1, with TRBD1 matching over 7 bases. Germline CDR1 and CDR2: MDHEN and SYDVKM. Losses at the gene ends were 2 bases for V and 4 bases for J; bases not matched to a gene: 2. This CDR3 contains 14 residues. The CDR3 is CASSLGTDYNEQFF. As DNA, the CDR3 is TGTGCCAGCAGTTTAGGGACAGATTACAATGAGCAGTTCTTC.

This clonotype was seen repeatedly, ten times or more. The chain recombines TRBV3-1 with TRBJ2-2, with 11 bases aligning to TRBD2. The CDR3 is 17 amino acids. Germline CDR1 LGHDT, CDR2 YNNKEL (reference sequence). V was clipped by 0 bases and J by 3 bases; unmatched bases: 3. The CDR3 bases are TGTGCCAGCAGCCAAGAGGCTAGCGGGAGGCACACCGGGGAGCTGTTTTTT. Protein sequence: CASSQEASGRHTGELFF.

Ten or more counts support this clonotype. The chain has TRBV12-3 or TRBV12-4 and TRBJ1-3, with D unresolved. The CDR3 has 15 amino acids. The V gene lost 1 base and the J gene lost 4 bases, with 11 bases spanning the gap. CDR3 sequence reads: CASSLGAPLGNTIYF. The CDR3 DNA is TGTGCCAGCAGTTTAGGCGCACCCCTAGGAAACACCATATATTTT.

As to this clonotype: A much larger clone lies a single base off, so this may be a read error. CDR3 DNA: TGTGCCAGCCGTGACGTGCCTGGGAACGCTGAAGCTTTCTTT. This translates into CASRDVPGNAEAFF. The chain combines TRBV6-1 with TRBJ1-1; D not certain. Looked up from germline, CDR1 is MNHNS and CDR2 is SASEGT. The CDR3 spans 14 residues.

A single count supports this clonotype. The chain carries TRBV20-1 and TRBJ2-1; 14 bases map to TRBD2. There are 16 residues in the CDR3. J lost 8 bases, V lost 1 base, and 7 bases had no gene match. Germline V gene sequence: CDR1 DFQATT, CDR2 SNEGSKA (reference sequence). The CDR3 sequence is CSARGPGLAGVDEQFF. The CDR3 bases are TGCAGTGCTAGAGGTCCGGGACTAGCGGGAGTGGATGAGCAGTTCTTC.

This clonotype has a count of ten or more. This chain connects TRBV19 to TRBJ2-2; TRBD1 might be the D (6 bases). The V and J ends lost 9 bases and 1 base respectively, with 18 bases between them. Germline V gives CDR1 LNHDA, CDR2 SQIVND (reference sequence). There are 16 residues in the CDR3. CDR3 sequence: CASRDISRGNTGELFF. CDR3 in DNA: TGTGCCAGCCGGGACATATCCCGAGGGAACACCGGGGAGCTGTTTTTT.

This clonotype was seen repeatedly, ten times or more. The chain couples TRBV6-2 or TRBV6-3 to TRBJ2-1; perhaps TRBD2 as D (5 bases). V lost 1 base, J lost 0 bases, and 7 bases lay in between. CDR1 and CDR2 from the germline V gene are MNHEY and SVGEGT. This CDR3 is 15 amino acids long. CDR3 sequence: CASSYLAGSYNEQFF. As DNA, the CDR3 is TGTGCCAGCAGTTACTTGGCGGGCTCCTACAATGAGCAGTTCTTC.

This clonotype was counted at least ten times. This sequence joins TRBV7-9 and TRBJ1-6, with no clear D. V dropped 5 bases and J dropped 10 bases, with 18 bases sitting between them. CDR3 size: 15 residues. From germline, CDR1 is SEHNR and CDR2 FQNEAQ (reference sequence). The CDR3 loop is CASSPRVARGSPLHF. The DNA for the CDR3 is TGTGCCAGCAGCCCACGAGTAGCTCGGGGATCACCCCTCCACTTT.

This clonotype was seen a few times. The rearrangement joins TRBV15 to TRBJ1-5; a weak D match, TRBD1 (5 bases). Germline CDR1 is LNHNV and CDR2 is YYDKDF (reference sequence). The CDR3 is 16 amino acids. The germline V and J ends were trimmed by 0 bases and 5 bases, with 14 bases remaining between them. Here the CDR3 reads CATSRDPWQGDQPQHF. Written as DNA, the CDR3 is TGTGCCACCAGCAGAGACCCCTGGCAGGGTGATCAGCCCCAGCATTTT.

This clonotype was observed at least ten times. The chain is built from TRBV28 and TRBJ2-1; TRBD2 matches 11 bases. V trimming: 4 bases; J trimming: 6 bases; junction bases outside the gene matches: 20. Germline CDR1 reads MDHEN; CDR2 reads SYDVKM. This CDR3 has 20 amino acids. In DNA form, the CDR3 reads TGTGCCAGCAGTTCACCCCTTATACAGATAGCGGGAGGGCCGGCCAATGAGCAGTTCTTC. Translated: CASSSPLIQIAGGPANEQFF.

This clonotype was picked up many times. The chain combines TRBV27 with TRBJ1-1, with a possible D match to TRBD1 (5 bases). V lost 6 bases and J 4 bases, leaving 6 bases between the germline ends. The CDR3 is 11 amino acids. Germline V gene lookup returns CDR1 MNHEY and CDR2 SMNVEV (reference sequence). The CDR3 sequence: CASRQGTEAFF. In DNA form, the CDR3 reads TGTGCCAGCAGGCAGGGCACTGAAGCTTTCTTT.

This clonotype came up many times. This chain uses TRBV7-2 with TRBJ2-3, with 11 positions matching TRBD2. Germline lookup yields CDR1 SGHTA and CDR2 FQGNSA. The CDR3 runs to 16 residues. With V trimmed by 3 bases and J by 4 bases, 6 bases remained unmatched. CDR3 sequence reads: CASSLALAGGPDTQYF. The CDR3 DNA sequence: TGTGCCAGCAGCTTGGCCCTAGCGGGAGGCCCAGATACGCAGTATTTT.